This record looks at one T cell receptor beta chain sequence and its context. The antigen remains unidentified. This CDR3 is built from 15 residues. V trimming: 3 bases; J trimming: 0 bases; junction bases outside the gene matches: 5. Germline V gene lookup returns CDR1 LNHDA and CDR2 SQIVND (reference sequence). Treatment reported: approximately 11-day PBMC culture with coronavirus spike peptide pools or control peptides (ViraFEST assay). The data originate from a study of vaccination and CD4 T cells after COVID-19. Study details: Six male and four female convalescents took part, two of them Hispanic.

The Oncomine TCR Beta short-read assay sequenced DNA from cultured CD4+ T cells. TCRdb used MiXCR to reprocess the PCR reads, holding one entry per CDR3 protein. The table has roughly 3,500 distinct CDR3 sequences, less than 40% seen once. The gene calls are TRBV19 and TRBJ2-7; 7 bases are shared with TRBD1. The receptor's source is a human donor who had recovered from COVID-19. The material sequenced was CD4+ T cells from blood, cultured in vitro. The CDR3 sequence is CASSMVGTVSYEQYF. CDR3 nucleotide sequence: TGTGCCAGTAGTATGGTGGGGACAGTCTCCTACGAGCAGTACTTC.